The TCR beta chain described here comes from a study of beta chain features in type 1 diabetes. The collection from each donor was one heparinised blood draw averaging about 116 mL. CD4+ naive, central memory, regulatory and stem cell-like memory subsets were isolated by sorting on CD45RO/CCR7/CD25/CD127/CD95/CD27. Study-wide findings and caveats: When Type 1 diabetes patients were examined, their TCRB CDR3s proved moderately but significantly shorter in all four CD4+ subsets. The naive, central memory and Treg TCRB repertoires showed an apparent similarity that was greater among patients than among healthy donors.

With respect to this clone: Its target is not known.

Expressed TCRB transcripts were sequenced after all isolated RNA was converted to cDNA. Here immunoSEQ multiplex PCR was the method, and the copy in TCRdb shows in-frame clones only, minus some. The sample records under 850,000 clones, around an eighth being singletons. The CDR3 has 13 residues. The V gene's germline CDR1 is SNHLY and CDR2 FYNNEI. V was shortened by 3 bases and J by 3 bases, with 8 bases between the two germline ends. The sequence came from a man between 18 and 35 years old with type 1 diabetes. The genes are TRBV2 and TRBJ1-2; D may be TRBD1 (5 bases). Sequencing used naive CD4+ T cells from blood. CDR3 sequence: CASSDGRDYGYTF. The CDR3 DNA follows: TGTGCCAGCAGTGATGGCAGGGACTATGGCTACACCTTC.